This entry lists 20 T cell receptor beta chains sequenced from one sample in a study of CD8 T cells in ankylosing spondylitis. Antigens of these TCRs are unknown. TCRdb re-derived calls from the 5' RACE reads in MiXCR, one entry per CDR3 protein. The top ten hold more than 14% of the sample, which has approximately 300,000 distinct CDR3 sequences, 7.5% to 9% seen once. Whole-study results and caveats: A TCR beta motif of roughly 8 highly homologous variants appeared characteristic of ankylosing spondylitis blood.

The specimen was blood, either unsorted or a sorted T cell fraction (not recorded which). The receptors were gathered from a male donor with ankylosing spondylitis.

This clonotype was counted only a few times. The chain combines TRBV28 with TRBJ2-1, with TRBD2 matching over 7 bases. The CDR3 is made up of 15 amino acids. CDR1 and CDR2 from the germline V gene are MDHEN and SYDVKM. With V trimmed by 5 bases and J by 0 bases, 4 bases remained unmatched. CDR3 sequence reads: CASSPTSVSYNEQFF. As DNA, the CDR3 is TGTGCCAGCAGTCCAACTAGCGTCTCCTACAATGAGCAGTTCTTC. Together with reference TRBV28 and TRBJ2-1, the CDR3 gives the full variable domain: DVKVTQSSRYLVKRTGEKVFLECVQDMDHENMFWYRQDPGLGLRLIYFSYDVKMKEKGDIPEGYSVSREKKERFSLILESASTNQTSMYLCASSPTSVSYNEQFFGPGTRLTVL.

This clonotype was observed many times. This sequence joins TRBV5-1 and TRBJ1-5; D not resolved. CDR3 length: 17 residues. Germline CDR1 SGHRS, CDR2 YFSETQ. Trimming stripped 0 bases from V and 4 bases from J, with 17 bases between. CDR3 protein: CASSLDPPGVRNQPQHF. CDR3 nucleotide sequence: TGCGCCAGCAGCTTGGACCCCCCCGGGGTAAGGAATCAGCCCCAGCATTTT.

The CDR3 DNA follows: TGTGCCAGCAGGACCGCGGAACAGGACAGGTCACTATCTCGCTACGAGCAGTACTTC. As protein: CASRTAEQDRSLSRYEQYF. The rearrangement joins TRBV11-2 to TRBJ2-7; 7 bases align to TRBD1. Per the germline V gene, CDR1 is SGHAT and CDR2 is FQNNGV. The V and J ends lost 6 bases and 3 bases, in that order; junction bases with no gene match: 23. The CDR3 is 19 residues long.

The chain couples TRBV3-1 to TRBJ2-7; D is possibly TRBD1 or TRBD2 (5 bases each). Looked up from germline, CDR1 is LGHDT and CDR2 is YNNKEL (reference sequence). V was trimmed by 3 bases and J by 11 bases, leaving 14 bases between them. The length of the CDR3 is 12 residues. The CDR3 reads CASSQTSGTKYF. The CDR3 bases are TGTGCCAGCAGCCAGACCTCCGGGACGAAGTACTTC.

This rearrangement joins TRBV6-1 to TRBJ2-7; D is possibly TRBD2 (7 bases). CDR1 is MNHNS, CDR2 SASEGT, per germline. Trimming stripped 3 bases from V and 0 bases from J, with 24 bases between. CDR3 length equals 19 residues. The CDR3 bases are TGTGCCAGCAGTGAGCGGGGGCCCTTCACCCTTTTTTCCTCCTACGAGCAGTACTTC. Its translation: CASSERGPFTLFSSYEQYF.

This clonotype was found many times. This chain links TRBV25-1 with TRBJ2-7; D ambiguous. The V end was cut by 3 bases, the J end by 0 bases, with 9 bases between. The germline V gene has CDR1 MGHDK and CDR2 SYGVNS. The CDR3 consists of 14 residues. For the CDR3, the DNA is TGTGCCAGCAGTGACCGGCGGATCTCCTACGAGCAGTACTTC. The encoded protein is CASSDRRISYEQYF.

This clonotype has just a few counts. The chain combines TRBV29-1 with TRBJ1-1; 11 nucleotides agree with TRBD1. Germline V gene data show CDR1 as SQVTM and CDR2 as ANQGSEA. CDR3 length: 15 residues. V lost 4 bases to trimming and J lost 4 bases; unmatched junction nucleotides: 8. The CDR3 bases are TGCAGCGTTGGCTTAGGGACAGGGGGGGCCACTGAAGCTTTCTTT. It specifies CSVGLGTGGATEAFF.

The V gene is TRBV28, the J gene TRBJ2-7; tentatively, D is TRBD2 (7 bases). This CDR3 is 13 amino acids long. The ends were cut back, 8 bases at V and 3 bases at J, with 14 bases in the middle. Per germline, CDR1 MDHEN and CDR2 SYDVKM. The DNA of the CDR3 is TGTGCCAGCGGGGACGGGGGGCTCTACGAGCAGTACTTC. Translation gives CASGDGGLYEQYF. Supplemented by reference TRBV28 and TRBJ2-7, the full variable domain reads DVKVTQSSRYLVKRTGEKVFLECVQDMDHENMFWYRQDPGLGLRLIYFSYDVKMKEKGDIPEGYSVSREKKERFSLILESASTNQTSMYLCASGDGGLYEQYFGPGTRLTVT.

This chain connects TRBV20-1 to TRBJ1-6, with D perhaps matching TRBD1 (5 bases). The V and J ends lost 3 bases and 13 bases respectively, with 19 bases between them. Germline CDR1 and CDR2: DFQATT and SNEGSKA (reference sequence). The CDR3 is made up of 14 amino acids. CDR3 protein: CSARYSLQGGPLHF. CDR3 DNA: TGCAGTGCTAGGTATAGTCTCCAGGGAGGTCCCCTCCACTTT.

The chain joins TRBV7-9 to TRBJ2-3; 11 nucleotides align to TRBD2. CDR3 size: 17 residues. V gave up 0 bases and J gave up 3 bases; unmatched junction bases: 5. CDR1 and CDR2 from the germline V gene are SEHNR and FQNEAQ (reference sequence). CDR3 sequence reads: CASSLALAGGPTDTQYF. For the CDR3, the DNA is TGTGCCAGCAGCTTAGCGTTAGCGGGAGGGCCAACAGATACGCAGTATTTT.

The chain has TRBV9 and TRBJ1-5, with D uncertain. Trimming took off 3 bases at V and 3 bases at J, with 7 bases between the two ends. Per germline, CDR1 SGDLS and CDR2 YYNGEE. This CDR3 comprises 13 residues. The CDR3 protein is CASSGRLNQPQHF. The CDR3 DNA sequence: TGTGCCAGCAGCGGCCGTCTCAATCAGCCCCAGCATTTT. Using reference TRBV9 and TRBJ1-5 for the parts outside the CDR3, the full variable domain is DSGVTQTPKHLITATGQRVTLRCSPRSGDLSVYWYQQSLDQGLQFLIQYYNGEERAKGNILERFSAQQFPDLHSELNLSSLELGDSALYFCASSGRLNQPQHFGDGTRLSIL.

In its sample, this clonotype was seen a few times. The chain combines TRBV5-1 with TRBJ2-3, with D perhaps assigned TRBD1 or TRBD2 (5 bases each). Germline-derived CDR1 and CDR2 are SGHRS and YFSETQ. Trimming took 1 base from V and 2 from J, leaving 11 bases between them. This CDR3 spans 15 amino acids. The CDR3 here is CASSLMGPFTDTQYF. In DNA, the CDR3 is TGCGCCAGCAGCTTGATGGGACCCTTCACAGATACGCAGTATTTT.

There are a few counts of this clonotype. V and J are TRBV29-1 and TRBJ2-2, with D possibly TRBD2 on 5 matching bases. CDR3 length: 14 residues. Germline V gene sequence: CDR1 SQVTM, CDR2 ANQGSEA. The V and J ends lost 3 bases and 3 bases respectively, with 11 bases between them. Written as DNA, the CDR3 is TGCAGCGTTGATCTCCCGGGATACACCGGGGAGCTGTTTTTT. As protein: CSVDLPGYTGELFF.

The CDR3 nucleotides read TGTGCCAGCAGCTTAGGGGGTTACAATTCACCCCTCCACTTT. Protein: CASSLGGYNSPLHF. The chain is built from TRBV7-9 and TRBJ1-6; no clear D. This CDR3 spans 14 amino acids. Trimming pared 1 base from V and 7 bases from J, leaving 8 bases between. CDR1 and CDR2 from the germline V gene are SEHNR and FQNEAQ (reference sequence).

This clonotype was observed many times. The chain joins TRBV15 to TRBJ1-4, with no clear D. Germline values: CDR1 LNHNV, CDR2 YYDKDF (reference sequence). Between the trimmed V and J ends, which lost 0 bases and 8 bases, there was a span of 10 bases. The CDR3 runs 14 residues. CDR3 in amino acids: CATSREMNSEKLFF. The CDR3 nucleotides read TGTGCCACCAGCAGAGAAATGAATTCAGAAAAACTGTTTTTT.

The rearrangement uses TRBV19 and TRBJ2-1; D call uncertain. CDR1 LNHDA and CDR2 SQIVND come from the germline V gene (reference sequence). Between the trimmed V and J ends, which lost 3 bases and 6 bases, there was a span of 12 bases. The CDR3 is 14 residues long. This CDR3 reads CASSIRPRLNEQFF. The CDR3 DNA reads as TGTGCCAGTAGTATCCGGCCGAGGCTCAATGAGCAGTTCTTC.

This clonotype has just a few counts. V gene TRBV5-4 combines with J gene TRBJ2-5; D call uncertain. The V and J ends lost 0 bases and 2 bases respectively, with 11 bases between them. Germline CDR1 and CDR2: SGHNT and YYREEE (reference sequence). The CDR3 has 15 residues. CDR3 DNA sequence: TGTGCCAGCAGCTTGGGGGTGGGGATACAAGAGACCCAGTACTTC. It encodes CASSLGVGIQETQYF. Full variable domain (missing parts from reference TRBV5-4 and TRBJ2-5): ETGVTQSPTHLIKTRGQQVTLRCSSQSGHNTVSWYQQALGQGPQFIFQYYREEENGRGNFPPRFSGLQFPNYSSELNVNALELDDSALYLCASSLGVGIQETQYFGPGTRLLVL.

This clonotype was detected ten times or more. This rearrangement joins TRBV6-5 to TRBJ1-1, with D perhaps TRBD1 (6 bases). CDR3 length: 16 amino acids. Between the trimmed V and J ends, which lost 2 bases and 2 bases, there was a span of 15 bases. CDR1 MNHEY and CDR2 SVGAGI come from the germline V gene. This CDR3 reads CASSYATRTANTEAFF. The DNA for the CDR3 is TGTGCCAGCAGTTACGCAACACGGACAGCCAACACTGAAGCTTTCTTT.

This clonotype was counted a few times. Here the CDR3 reads CASSLQRGNTGELFF. The CDR3 coding sequence is TGTGCCAGCAGCCTGCAAAGGGGTAACACCGGGGAGCTGTTTTTT. V gene TRBV7-2 combines with J gene TRBJ2-2, with D perhaps matching TRBD1 (5 bases). Germline V gives CDR1 SGHTA, CDR2 FQGNSA. The CDR3 is 15 amino acids. V gave up 5 bases and J gave up 2 bases, with 12 bases separating them.

The table lists this clonotype with a few counts. V gene TRBV7-8 combines with J gene TRBJ2-7; no reliable D call. Germline V gene data show CDR1 as SGHVS and CDR2 as FQNEAQ. V lost 4 bases to trimming and J lost 4 bases, with 23 bases between them. The CDR3 extends over 17 amino acids. The CDR3 spells CASSSRGGTALNYEQYF. In DNA, the CDR3 is TGTGCCAGCAGCTCCCGCGGCGGCACAGCATTGAATTACGAGCAGTACTTC.